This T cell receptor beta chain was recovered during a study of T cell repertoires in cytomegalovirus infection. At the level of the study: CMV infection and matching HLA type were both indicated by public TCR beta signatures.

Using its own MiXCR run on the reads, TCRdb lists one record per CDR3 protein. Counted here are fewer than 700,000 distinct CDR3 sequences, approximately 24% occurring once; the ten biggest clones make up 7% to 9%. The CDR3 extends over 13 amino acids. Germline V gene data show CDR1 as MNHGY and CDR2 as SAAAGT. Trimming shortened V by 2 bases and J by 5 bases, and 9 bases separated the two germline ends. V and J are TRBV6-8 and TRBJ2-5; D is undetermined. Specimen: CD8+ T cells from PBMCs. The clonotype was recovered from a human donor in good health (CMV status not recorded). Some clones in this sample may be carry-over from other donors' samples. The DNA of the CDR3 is TGTGCCAGCAGTTACCGCATCTTCGAGACCCAGTACTTC. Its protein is CASSYRIFETQYF.